This T cell receptor (beta chain) was identified during a study of PD-L1 blockade in urothelial cancer. Study results and limitations: Pretreatment TCR clonality in blood, when below the median, was predictive of better survival.

With regard to this clone: As yet, its antigen is unknown.

The V segment lost 10 bases and the J segment 4 bases; nucleotides outside the gene matches: 14. This CDR3 comprises 18 residues. Germline-derived CDR1 and CDR2 are SNHLY and FYNNEI. Clones were read by immunoSEQ multiplex PCR, and TCRdb kept only the in-frame ones, dropping some. The repertoire holds under 30,000 clones, with 84% as singletons. The clonotype was recovered from a man between 65 and 85 years old with urothelial cancer. The chain recombines TRBV2 with TRBJ2-1, with 15 bases matching TRBD2. Material: PBMCs, obtained around atezolizumab (anti-PD-L1) treatment. CDR3 region: CATLGLAGGPEGYNEQFF. DNA of the CDR3: TGTGCCACCCTCGGACTAGCGGGAGGGCCTGAGGGTTACAATGAGCAGTTCTTC.